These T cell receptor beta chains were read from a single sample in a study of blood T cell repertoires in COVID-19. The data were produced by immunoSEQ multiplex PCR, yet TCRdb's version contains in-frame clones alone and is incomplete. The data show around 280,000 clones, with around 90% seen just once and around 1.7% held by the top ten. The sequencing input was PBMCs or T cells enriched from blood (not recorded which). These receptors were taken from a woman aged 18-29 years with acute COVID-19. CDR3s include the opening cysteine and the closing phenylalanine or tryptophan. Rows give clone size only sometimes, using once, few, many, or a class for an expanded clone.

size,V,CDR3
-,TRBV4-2,CASSQGHRELNSPLHF
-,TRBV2,CASKREGNTEAFF
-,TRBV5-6,CASSLRQGGYQETQYF
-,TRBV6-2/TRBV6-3,CASSYPLAGSSYNEQFF
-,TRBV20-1,CSASYPQGQETQYF
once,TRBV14,CASSQVHPPYEQYF
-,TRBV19,CASNPQGFETDTQYF
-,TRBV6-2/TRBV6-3,CASSYGSFLRQDRSDYTF
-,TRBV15,CATSRSPTGVREKLFF
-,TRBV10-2,CASQTGGHYEQFF
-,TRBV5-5,CASSGGDGGYEQYF
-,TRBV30,CAWSVLSTRGGYTF
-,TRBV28,CASSLRWRRYSYGYTF
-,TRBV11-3,CASSLGGSRGNEQFF
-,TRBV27,CASSTGGSYNEQFF
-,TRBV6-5,CASSYAPPSVDEQFF
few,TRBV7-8,CASSPGDGTYNEQFF
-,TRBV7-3,CASSLLAGGTYNEQFF
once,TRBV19,CASSIWTGVDYGYTF
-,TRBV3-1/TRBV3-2,CASSHPGLAGVSGELFF
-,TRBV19,CASSVRTGTYEQYF
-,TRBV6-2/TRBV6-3,CASSNHSVRDRSIHEQYF
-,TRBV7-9,CASSLVAHVSGANVLTF
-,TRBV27,CASSFGKGRMNTEAFF
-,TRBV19,CASSIDSATADTQYF
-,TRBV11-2,CASSSQTGYYGYTF
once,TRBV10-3,CAISEEDRGADTQYF
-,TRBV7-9,CASSPRTRRTDTQYF
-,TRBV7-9,CASSLAAGNTIYF
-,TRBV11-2,CASTDTGFNEKLFF
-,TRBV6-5,CASKLQGTNEQFF
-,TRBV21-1,CASSKRNWNYGYTF
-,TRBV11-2,CASSSSYSEQYF
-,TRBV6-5,CASSLGLAGGSEQFF
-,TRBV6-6,CATRWTGNYGYTF
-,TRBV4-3,CASSLDIAGVRETQYF
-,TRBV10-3,CAIAAGQYGYTF
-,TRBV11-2,CASSRTTSNTYNEQFF
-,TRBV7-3,CASSRRLAGGSVGELFF
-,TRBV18,CASSPGTASSGNTIYF
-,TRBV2,CASSGQGEKLFF
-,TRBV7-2,CASTPNSRSTDTQYF
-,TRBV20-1,CSALEQYF
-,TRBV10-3,CAISEQTSGSFETQYF
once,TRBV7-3,CASSLRTGELQFF
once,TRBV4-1,CASSLGRASGRRGDTQYF